The 5 T cell receptor beta chains presented below share a single source sample, sequenced in a study of blood T cells in healthy people across ages (dated by TCRdb to between 2015 and 2016). The library came from 5' RACE. TCRdb lists the instrument as Illumina HiSeq 2500. The second PCR ran for about 6 to 11 cycles and used a J-beta primer mix along with a sample-barcoded 5' primer. Using fastp trimming at Q25 and MiXCR clonotype assembly, TCRdb reanalyzed the public sequencing data and kept in-frame beta chains. Identical CDR3 protein sequences are pooled into one entry, listed with their most common genes and DNA. Counted in this sample were roughly 800,000 distinct CDR3 sequences; approximately 25% of them appeared once. The ten most abundant clones make up 3.7% of the sample. These sequences were also reported in another study, on T cells of mothers and their children.

Sequenced material: blood. These receptors came from a boy younger than 18 in good health.

This clonotype was found a few times. This chain connects TRBV20-1 to TRBJ1-6; the D gene is possibly TRBD1 (5 bases). Trimming pared 6 bases from V and 2 bases from J, leaving 14 bases between. The CDR3 spans 15 residues. Looked up from germline, CDR1 is DFQATT and CDR2 is SNEGSKA (reference sequence). Written as DNA, the CDR3 is TGCAGTGCAAGGGACGGTCGAACCTATAATTCACCCCTCCACTTT. This gives the protein CSARDGRTYNSPLHF.

The chain couples TRBV28 to TRBJ2-3; D is undetermined. The CDR3 contains 16 residues. Trimming shortened V by 5 bases and J by 1 base, and 16 bases separated the two germline ends. Germline V CDR1 and CDR2: MDHEN, SYDVKM. CDR3 nucleotide sequence: TGTGCCAGCAGTCTCGGATCTCTCCGTGGCACAGATACGCAGTATTTT. This codes for CASSLGSLRGTDTQYF.

The chain couples TRBV28 to TRBJ2-7; D may be TRBD1 or TRBD2 (6 bases each). The CDR3 is made up of 15 amino acids. Germline lookup yields CDR1 MDHEN and CDR2 SYDVKM. Trimming cost V 7 bases and J 1 base, with 17 bases left between them. The CDR3 spells CASIPGGPRSYEQYF. The CDR3 DNA follows: TGTGCCAGCATTCCCGGGGGCCCTAGATCCTACGAGCAGTACTTC.

The V gene is TRBV27, the J gene TRBJ2-4; D is uncertain. The CDR3 spans 14 residues. V dropped 4 bases and J dropped 8 bases, with 15 bases sitting between them. Germline values: CDR1 MNHEY, CDR2 SMNVEV (reference sequence). DNA for the CDR3: TGTGCCAGCAGTTCTCGTACCTATGGAGACATTCAGTACTTC. Its protein is CASSSRTYGDIQYF.

The rearrangement uses TRBV9 and TRBJ2-2; 13 positions agree with TRBD2. Germline V CDR1 and CDR2: SGDLS, YYNGEE. V lost 3 bases and J lost 7; bases outside the gene matches: 3. The CDR3 totals 15 residues. The DNA of the CDR3 is TGTGCCAGCAGCGGGGGACTAGCGGGAATCGGGGAGCTGTTTTTT. As protein: CASSGGLAGIGELFF.